The 11 T cell receptor beta chains below all came from one sample that was sequenced in a study of cytomegalovirus exposure and HLA in healthy donors. The PCR employed 60 Vbeta primers together with 13 Jbeta primers. This table comes from immunoSEQ multiplex PCR, and its TCRdb copy is limited to in-frame clones, with some not included. The sample holds about 150,000 clones, 70% to 80% seen once. Sequenced input: PBMCs. The origin of the receptors is a man younger than 40 in good health and CMV-seropositive.

The chain combines TRBV11-1 with TRBJ2-7, with 7 nucleotides matching TRBD2. The J segment lost 3 bases and the V segment lost 5 bases, leaving 10 bases of the junction unmatched. The germline V gene encodes CDR1 SGHAT and CDR2 FQDESV (reference sequence). The CDR3 runs 15 residues. CDR3 in amino acids: CASSPFGGTVYEQYF. The CDR3 DNA reads as TGTGCCAGCAGCCCTTTCGGGGGGACCGTCTACGAGCAGTACTTC.

This chain links TRBV9 with TRBJ1-1, with 8 bases aligning to TRBD1. Per germline, CDR1 SGDLS and CDR2 YYNGEE. This CDR3 has 15 amino acids. The trim removed 0 bases at V and 4 bases at J, leaving 5 bases unmatched. CDR3 DNA: TGTGCCAGCAGCGTAGACACAGGGGGGCTCACTGAAGCTTTCTTT. Protein: CASSVDTGGLTEAFF.

This chain joins TRBV19 and TRBJ1-1; D is unresolved. Germline assignment: CDR1 LNHDA and CDR2 SQIVND (reference sequence). This CDR3 spans 15 amino acids. Trimming removed 1 base at V and 2 bases at J, with 11 bases between. The CDR3 DNA reads TGTGCCAGTAGTATAGTTTCAGGCTATAACACTGAAGCTTTCTTT. It translates to CASSIVSGYNTEAFF.

This chain links TRBV2 with TRBJ1-5; TRBD1 is a possible D gene (5 bases). The CDR3 extends over 14 amino acids. V lost 4 bases, J lost 1 base, and 8 bases lay in between. Germline CDR1 is SNHLY and CDR2 is FYNNEI. This CDR3 is CASSVRVSNQPQHF. Written as DNA, the CDR3 is TGTGCCAGCAGTGTCAGGGTGAGCAATCAGCCCCAGCATTTT.

The genes are TRBV7-9 and TRBJ1-2; the D gene is possibly TRBD1 (5 bases). The ends were cut back, 8 bases at V and 11 bases at J, with 21 bases in the middle. Germline-derived CDR1 and CDR2 are SEHNR and FQNEAQ (reference sequence). The CDR3 loop spans 13 amino acids. The CDR3 DNA reads as TGTGCCAGCGGCCAATTCGGGGGGTTGGGTTACACCTTC. Its protein product is CASGQFGGLGYTF.

The chain recombines TRBV2 with TRBJ2-1; D perhaps matches TRBD2 (5 bases). The V end lost 5 bases, the J end lost 11 bases, and 13 bases lay between the germline ends. Germline-derived CDR1 and CDR2 are SNHLY and FYNNEI. This CDR3 spans 12 amino acids. The CDR3 protein is CASSWTGTKQFF. Here the CDR3 DNA reads TGTGCCAGCAGTTGGACTGGAACGAAGCAGTTCTTC. The full variable domain, in which reference TRBV2 and TRBJ2-1 provide the parts outside the CDR3, is EPEVTQTPSHQVTQMGQEVILRCVPISNHLYFYWYRQILGQKVEFLVSFYNNEISEKSEIFDDQFSVERPDGSNFTLKIRSTKLEDSAMYFCASSWTGTKQFFGPGTRLTVL.

The chain employs TRBV10-1 and TRBJ2-3; TRBD2 matches at 9 bases. The germline V gene has CDR1 WNHNN and CDR2 SYGVQD (reference sequence). Losses at the gene ends were 2 bases for V and 0 bases for J; bases not matched to a gene: 15. This CDR3 has 20 residues. CDR3 in amino acids: CASSEKTSGPARFSTDTQYF. DNA of the CDR3: TGCGCCAGCAGTGAGAAGACTAGCGGACCCGCCCGATTTAGCACAGATACGCAGTATTTT.

The CDR3 DNA reads TGCGCCAGCAGTGTAGGACAGCTCAACGAGCAGTACTTC. Translation gives CASSVGQLNEQYF. The rearrangement links TRBV10-2 to TRBJ2-7; possibly TRBD1 for D (6 bases). Looked up from germline, CDR1 is WSHSY and CDR2 is SAAADI. CDR3 size: 13 residues. The ends were cut back, 4 bases at V and 5 bases at J, with 12 bases in the middle.

In its sample, this clone was seen a few times. The V and J genes are TRBV9 and TRBJ2-1; TRBD2 agrees at 7 bases. J gave up 6 bases and V 6 bases, and 15 bases lay outside the gene matches. This CDR3 is 16 amino acids long. From germline, CDR1 is SGDLS and CDR2 YYNGEE. The DNA for the CDR3 is TGTGCCAGCACTAGGGGTGGGGTGGGGGGGACCAATGAGCAGTTCTTC. This translates into CASTRGGVGGTNEQFF.

The chain has TRBV30 and TRBJ1-4; D might be TRBD1 (5 bases). The CDR3 length is 15 residues. The V gene lost 1 base and the J gene lost 2 bases, with 11 bases spanning the gap. Germline V lookup: CDR1 GTSNPN, CDR2 SVGIG (reference sequence). This CDR3 reads CAWSGRGRTNEKLFF. DNA of the CDR3: TGTGCCTGGAGTGGCCGGGGGAGGACTAATGAAAAACTGTTTTTT.

CDR3 amino acids: CASSLTGVWGYTF. Written as DNA, the CDR3 is TGTGCCAGCAGCCTGACAGGAGTGTGGGGCTACACCTTC. This chain uses TRBV7-3 with TRBJ1-2; tentatively, D is TRBD1 (6 bases). V lost 5 bases, J lost 8 bases, and 15 bases lay in between. This CDR3 has 13 amino acids. Germline lookup yields CDR1 SGHTA and CDR2 FQGTGA.